The 12 T cell receptor beta chains listed next were all sequenced from one sample in a study of identical twins. TCRdb reprocessed the 5' RACE reads with MiXCR, giving one entry per CDR3 protein. In the table there are around 650,000 distinct CDR3 sequences, 7% to 7.5% of which are singletons. These data are also associated with another study on yellow fever vaccine responses in identical twins.

What was sequenced was PBMCs. All receptors derive from a young woman in good health.

The genes are TRBV5-1 and TRBJ2-2, with TRBD1 as a possible D gene (5 bases). This CDR3 contains 16 residues. CDR1 and CDR2 from the germline V gene are SGHRS and YFSETQ. Trimming left V 2 bases short and J 0 bases short, with 11 bases between. In nucleotides, the CDR3 is TGCGCCAGCAGCTTTGTGCGACAGCCGAACACCGGGGAGCTGTTTTTT. The encoded protein is CASSFVRQPNTGELFF.

This clonotype has at least ten counts. The chain combines TRBV5-1 with TRBJ2-1; D is unclear. This CDR3 has 11 amino acids. Trimming pared 5 bases from V and 9 bases from J, leaving 9 bases between. Germline V lookup: CDR1 SGHRS, CDR2 YFSETQ. CDR3 nucleotides: TGCGCCAGCAGGGCGGTGGGTGAGCAGTTCTTC. Residues: CASRAVGEQFF.

The chain uses TRBV11-2 and TRBJ2-1; the match to TRBD2 covers 9 bases. CDR3 length: 12 residues. The V segment lost 4 bases and the J segment 12 bases; nucleotides outside the gene matches: 4. Germline values: CDR1 SGHAT, CDR2 FQNNGV. This CDR3 reads CASSSPGLAQFF. CDR3 in DNA: TGTGCCAGCAGCTCTCCGGGACTAGCGCAGTTCTTC.

This clonotype was seen repeatedly, ten times or more. The chain combines TRBV29-1 with TRBJ2-1, with D possibly TRBD1 on 6 matching bases. Germline V lookup: CDR1 SQVTM, CDR2 ANQGSEA. V was pared by 2 bases and J by 4 bases, with 12 bases between. The CDR3 runs 14 residues. This chain's CDR3 is CSVELVGQYNEQFF. The CDR3 DNA follows: TGCAGCGTTGAATTGGTAGGACAGTACAATGAGCAGTTCTTC.

The rearrangement links TRBV29-1 to TRBJ2-1, with TRBD2 identical over 10 bases. Germline lookup yields CDR1 SQVTM and CDR2 ANQGSEA. V gave up 4 bases and J gave up 14 bases; unmatched junction bases: 5. This CDR3 is built from 11 residues. CDR3 region: CSVGTSGGEFF. The CDR3 DNA reads TGCAGCGTTGGGACTAGCGGAGGGGAGTTCTTC.

The genes are TRBV5-1 and TRBJ1-4, with 9 positions matching TRBD1. Looked up from germline, CDR1 is SGHRS and CDR2 is YFSETQ. This CDR3 has 15 residues. V trimming: 4 bases; J trimming: 5 bases; junction bases outside the gene matches: 6. The CDR3 sequence: CASSGTGGANEKLFF. CDR3 DNA: TGCGCCAGCAGCGGAACAGGGGGCGCCAATGAAAAACTGTTTTTT. Combining the CDR3 with reference TRBV5-1 and TRBJ1-4 gives the whole variable domain KAGVTQTPRYLIKTRGQQVTLSCSPISGHRSVSWYQQTPGQGLQFLFEYFSETQRNKGNFPGRFSGRQFSNSRSEMNVSTLELGDSALYLCASSGTGGANEKLFFGSGTQLSVL.

This chain links TRBV12-3 or TRBV12-4 with TRBJ1-2, with D unresolved. V was trimmed by 5 bases and J by 0 bases, leaving 16 bases between them. This CDR3 has 16 residues. The CDR3 DNA reads as TGTGCCAGCAGTCCCTCGGGTGGAAGGGCTAACTATGGCTACACCTTC. This gives the protein CASSPSGGRANYGYTF.

For this clonotype: At one of its ends the junction is not consistent with the germline gene, which may arise from a read error. This chain connects TRBV2 to TRBJ2-5, with 9 positions matching TRBD2. From germline, CDR1 is SNHLY and CDR2 FYNNEI. The CDR3 extends over 18 amino acids. The CDR3 is CTSSLRVFGAGGEETQYF. For the CDR3, the DNA is TGTACCAGCAGTTTACGTGTTTTTGGAGCGGGGGGAGAGGAGACCCAGTACTTC.

The chain is built from TRBV12-1 and TRBJ1-2; the D call TRBD1 from the table was never checked on the DNA. TRBV12-1 is annotated as a pseudogene. The CDR3 loop spans 15 amino acids. DNA of the CDR3: TGTGCCAGCAGCCCCCCGATACCGGCAAACTATGGCTACACCTTC. Protein product: CASSPPIPANYGYTF.

This clonotype was seen more than once but under ten times. The chain couples TRBV2 to TRBJ2-7, with TRBD2 matching 10 bases. Germline-derived CDR1 and CDR2 are SNHLY and FYNNEI. The CDR3 covers 17 residues. V lost 4 bases to trimming and J lost 2 bases; unmatched junction nucleotides: 11. The CDR3 sequence is CASSVVSSGRVTYEQYF. CDR3 sequence (DNA): TGTGCCAGCAGTGTCGTGTCTAGCGGGAGAGTCACCTACGAGCAGTACTTC. Full variable domain (rest looked up from reference TRBV2 and TRBJ2-7): EPEVTQTPSHQVTQMGQEVILRCVPISNHLYFYWYRQILGQKVEFLVSFYNNEISEKSEIFDDQFSVERPDGSNFTLKIRSTKLEDSAMYFCASSVVSSGRVTYEQYFGPGTRLTVT.

In its sample, this clonotype was seen many times. This chain joins TRBV3-1 and TRBJ1-6, with D possibly matching TRBD1 (6 bases). The germline V and J ends were trimmed by 1 base and 6 bases, with 10 bases remaining between them. Germline V lookup: CDR1 LGHDT, CDR2 YNNKEL (reference sequence). The CDR3 sequence is 15 residues long. The CDR3: CASSQGQGSNSPLHF. DNA for the CDR3: TGTGCCAGCAGCCAAGGGCAGGGGAGTAATTCACCCCTCCACTTT.

This clonotype was seen a handful of times. The chain joins TRBV18 to TRBJ1-1; a possible D gene is TRBD1 (5 bases). The CDR3 is 13 residues long. Trimming took 5 bases from V and 4 from J, leaving 11 bases between them. Per the germline V gene, CDR1 is KGHSH and CDR2 is LQKENI. This CDR3 reads CASSTDRTTEAFF. CDR3 coding DNA: TGTGCCAGCTCAACCGACAGAACCACTGAAGCTTTCTTT. The whole variable domain, filled in from reference TRBV18 and TRBJ1-1, reads NAGVMQNPRHLVRRRGQEARLRCSPMKGHSHVYWYRQLPEEGLKFMVYLQKENIIDESGMPKERFSAEFPKEGPSILRIQQVVRGDSAAYFCASSTDRTTEAFFGQGTRLTVV.